What follows are 9 T cell receptor beta chains derived from one specimen sequenced in a study of blood T cell repertoires in COVID-19. Profiled with immunoSEQ multiplex PCR; TCRdb holds only in-frame clones, not every one. The sample holds approximately 190,000 clones, approximately 91% seen once. Sequenced material: peripheral blood. These receptors were taken from a man in his sixties or seventies with active or convalescent COVID-19.

The V call is TRBV6-2 or TRBV6-3, the J call TRBJ2-2, with D maybe TRBD2 (5 bases). V was shortened by 2 bases and J by 2 bases, with 9 bases between the two germline ends. Germline V lookup: CDR1 MNHEY, CDR2 SVGEGT. This CDR3 has 15 residues. DNA of the CDR3: TGTGCCAGCAGTTACCGCCCGGGAAACACCGGGGAGCTGTTTTTT. This encodes CASSYRPGNTGELFF.

The V and J genes are TRBV24-1 and TRBJ1-2, with D unresolved. The germline CDR1 and CDR2 sequences are KGHDR and SFDVKD. Trimming removed 4 bases from V and 2 bases from J, with 10 bases in between. This CDR3 has 14 residues. CDR3 coding DNA: TGTGCCACCAGTGACGCGGGTACGAACTATGGCTACACCTTC. Protein: CATSDAGTNYGYTF.

The V and J genes are TRBV15 and TRBJ1-5; 12 bases align to TRBD1. From germline, CDR1 is LNHNV and CDR2 YYDKDF (reference sequence). The J segment lost 7 bases and the V segment lost 3 bases, leaving 1 base of the junction unmatched. The CDR3 extends over 14 amino acids. Written as DNA, the CDR3 is TGTGCCACCAGCAGGGGACAGGGGGCCCAGCCCCAGCATTTT. Translating it yields CATSRGQGAQPQHF. Drawing the rest from reference TRBV15 and TRBJ1-5, the complete variable domain is DAMVIQNPRYQVTQFGKPVTLSCSQTLNHNVMYWYQQKSSQAPKLLFHYYDKDFNNEADTPDNFQSRRPNTSFCFLDIRSPGLGDTAMYLCATSRGQGAQPQHFGDGTRLSIL.

In the case of this clone: Relative to the germline gene, one junction end is altered; a read error may explain this. The chain recombines TRBV28 with TRBJ1-4; TRBD1 matches at 9 bases. The CDR3 covers 12 residues. Germline CDR1 is MDHEN and CDR2 is SYDVKM. The DNA for the CDR3 is TGTGCCAGCAGTTCACAGGACAGGGGAATGATTTTT. This codes for CASSSQDRGMIF.

The chain links TRBV10-2 to TRBJ1-2; tentative D call: TRBD1 (6 bases). V was cut by 8 bases and J by 1 base, with 17 bases left in between. CDR3 size: 15 residues. CDR1 is WSHSY, CDR2 SAAADI, per germline. The CDR3 nucleotides read TGCGCCAGCGTCAGTTCGGACAGCCGTAACTATGGCTACACCTTC. It codes for CASVSSDSRNYGYTF.

This chain joins TRBV5-5 and TRBJ1-6; 7 nucleotides match TRBD1. V lost 0 bases to trimming and J lost 6 bases; unmatched junction nucleotides: 3. The CDR3 is made up of 15 amino acids. Germline V gene data show CDR1 as SGHKS and CDR2 as YYEKEE (reference sequence). The CDR3 region is CASSLAQGPNSPLHF. The CDR3 bases are TGTGCCAGCAGCTTGGCACAGGGGCCTAATTCACCCCTCCACTTT.

This chain uses TRBV7-2 with TRBJ1-1, with D possibly matching TRBD1 (5 bases). CDR3 length: 13 residues. Trimming took off 5 bases at V and 1 base at J, with 8 bases between the two ends. In germline, CDR1 is SGHTA, CDR2 FQGNSA. CDR3 nucleotide sequence: TGTGCCAGCAGCCTCGGACAGAACACTGAAGCTTTCTTT. It codes for CASSLGQNTEAFF.

The chain carries TRBV4-2 and TRBJ1-1; possibly TRBD1 for D (6 bases). The CDR3 is made up of 15 amino acids. Looked up from germline, CDR1 is LGHNA and CDR2 is YNFKEQ. The germline V and J ends were trimmed by 3 bases and 1 base, with 12 bases remaining between them. The CDR3 coding sequence is TGTGCCAGCAGCCATGGGGACACACCGAACACTGAAGCTTTCTTT. Encoded protein: CASSHGDTPNTEAFF.

This clone was seen once. The gene calls are TRBV28 and TRBJ1-1; 7 positions match TRBD1. The junction had 7 bases not matched to a gene; V was cut back by 6 bases and J by 3 bases. The CDR3 is 14 amino acids. In germline, CDR1 is MDHEN, CDR2 SYDVKM. In DNA, the CDR3 is TGTGCCAGCAGGAAGGGGGCGCGGGACACTGAAGCTTTCTTT. Amino acids: CASRKGARDTEAFF. Full variable domain (outside the CDR3, taken from reference TRBV28 and TRBJ1-1): DVKVTQSSRYLVKRTGEKVFLECVQDMDHENMFWYRQDPGLGLRLIYFSYDVKMKEKGDIPEGYSVSREKKERFSLILESASTNQTSMYLCASRKGARDTEAFFGQGTRLTVV.